The 3 T cell receptor beta chains presented below share a single source sample, sequenced in a study of T cell changes during pregnancy in multiple sclerosis. Here immunoSEQ multiplex PCR was the method, and the copy in TCRdb shows in-frame clones only, minus some. The sample has about 87,000 clones, over 85% seen once; the top ten hold under 1.5%. This specimen was peripheral blood, taken in the third trimester of pregnancy. All receptors come from a female donor in good health, enrolled as a control in a pregnancy study.

The gene calls are TRBV5-1 and TRBJ1-4; TRBD1 matches at 10 bases. The J segment lost 6 bases and the V segment lost 5 bases, leaving 4 bases of the junction unmatched. This CDR3 comprises 14 residues. Germline CDR1 is SGHRS and CDR2 is YFSETQ. CDR3 sequence reads: CASRLGQGYEKLFF. DNA for the CDR3: TGCGCCAGCAGACTGGGACAGGGGTATGAAAAACTGTTTTTT.

The J gene is TRBJ2-7, the V gene TRBV13; tentative D call: TRBD2 (6 bases). The CDR3 extends over 13 amino acids. Germline-derived CDR1 and CDR2 are PRHDT and FYEKMQ (reference sequence). The V end was cut by 5 bases, the J end by 5 bases, with 13 bases between. The CDR3 loop is CASSVEWRDEQYF. The DNA of the CDR3 is TGTGCCAGCAGCGTAGAGTGGAGGGACGAGCAGTACTTC. Full variable domain (remainder filled in from reference TRBV13 and TRBJ2-7): AAGVIQSPRHLIKEKRETATLKCYPIPRHDTVYWYQQGPGQDPQFLISFYEKMQSDKGSIPDRFSAQQFSDYHSELNMSSLELGDSALYFCASSVEWRDEQYFGPGTRLTVT.

The chain links TRBV7-9 to TRBJ2-3, with 7 nucleotides matching TRBD1. CDR1 is SEHNR and CDR2 is FQNEAQ in the germline V gene (reference sequence). V gave up 2 bases and J gave up 10 bases; unmatched junction bases: 3. The CDR3 extends over 12 amino acids. The CDR3 protein is CASSLQGDPQYF. CDR3 DNA: TGTGCCAGCAGCTTACAGGGGGATCCGCAGTATTTT.